Below, 29 T cell receptor beta chains from the same sample are listed, as sequenced in a study of blood T cell repertoires in COVID-19. Produced via immunoSEQ multiplex PCR; TCRdb's table is partial and in-frame only. Counted here are some 240,000 clones, 84% occurring once; the ten biggest clones make up 1.2% to 1.5%. Material: peripheral blood. The receptors were gathered from a woman in her thirties or forties who had recovered from COVID-19.

The chain uses TRBV3-1 (or the pseudogene TRBV3-2) and TRBJ1-2; D remains ambiguous. The germline V gene encodes CDR1 LGHDT and CDR2 YNNKEL (reference sequence). The CDR3 is 11 amino acids. V shed 5 bases and J shed 4 bases, with 5 bases lying between them. Here the CDR3 reads CASSVGYGYTF. The CDR3 nucleotides read TGTGCCAGCAGCGTCGGCTATGGCTACACCTTC.

The chain joins TRBV11-3 to TRBJ1-2; no clear D. CDR3 length: 13 amino acids. Germline V gives CDR1 SGHNT, CDR2 YENEEA. Trimming took off 2 bases at V and 6 bases at J, with 10 bases between the two ends. The CDR3 nucleotides read TGTGCCAGCAGCTTACTAGGCCGGGATGGCTACACCTTC. This codes for CASSLLGRDGYTF.

The chain links TRBV6-6 to TRBJ2-5; D ambiguous. The V gene's germline CDR1 is MNHNY and CDR2 SVGAGI (reference sequence). V lost 4 bases and J lost 2, with 5 bases in between. The CDR3 totals 12 residues. In DNA, the CDR3 is TGTGCCAGCAGTTCCCCACAAGAGACCCAGTACTTC. It translates to CASSSPQETQYF.

This clone was found once. J is TRBJ2-7 and V is TRBV4-2, with D tentatively TRBD2 (6 bases). V shed 3 bases and J shed 2 bases, with 20 bases lying between them. CDR3 length equals 17 residues. The germline gives CDR1 LGHNA, CDR2 YNFKEQ. The CDR3 DNA follows: TGTGCCAGCAGCCACCCGCACACGGGGGACGTGACCTACGAGCAGTACTTC. It codes for CASSHPHTGDVTYEQYF.

The V gene is TRBV25-1, the J gene TRBJ2-7; 10 bases agree with TRBD1. The CDR3 has 14 amino acids. CDR1 and CDR2 (germline): MGHDK, SYGVNS. The J segment lost 3 bases and the V segment lost 3 bases, leaving 2 bases of the junction unmatched. The CDR3 coding sequence is TGTGCCAGCAGTGAGACAGGGGGCATCTACGAGCAGTACTTC. As protein: CASSETGGIYEQYF.

The chain combines TRBV6-6 with TRBJ1-6; a possible D gene is TRBD1 (6 bases). This CDR3 spans 15 amino acids. Trimming left V 3 bases short and J 7 bases short, with 13 bases between. Per the germline V gene, CDR1 is MNHNY and CDR2 is SVGAGI (reference sequence). The CDR3 reads CASSYSQGRNSPLHF. CDR3 sequence (DNA): TGTGCCAGCAGTTATTCCCAGGGGAGAAATTCACCCCTCCACTTT.

This chain connects TRBV18 to TRBJ2-5, with 7 bases lining up with TRBD1. This CDR3 contains 14 residues. V gave up 2 bases and J gave up 2 bases; unmatched junction bases: 2. Germline V lookup: CDR1 KGHSH, CDR2 LQKENI. CDR3 in amino acids: CASSPGTAQETQYF. Here the CDR3 DNA reads TGTGCCAGCTCACCAGGGACAGCGCAAGAGACCCAGTACTTC.

The rearrangement uses TRBV6-5 and TRBJ2-5; the D gene is possibly TRBD1 (5 bases). The germline V and J ends were trimmed by 4 bases and 4 bases, with 13 bases remaining between them. The CDR3 loop spans 14 amino acids. Germline V gives CDR1 MNHEY, CDR2 SVGAGI. The CDR3 nucleotides read TGTGCCAGCAGTTCCCCAGGGCTGTCAGAGACCCAGTACTTC. This encodes CASSSPGLSETQYF.

The chain joins TRBV7-2 to TRBJ2-5; 12 bases map to TRBD2. Germline V gene sequence: CDR1 SGHTA, CDR2 FQGNSA. J gave up 1 base and V 8 bases, and 8 bases lay outside the gene matches. The CDR3 is 16 amino acids. DNA for the CDR3: TGTGCCAGCGCTTGGGGGACTAGCGGGTTCCAAGAGACCCAGTACTTC. It translates to CASAWGTSGFQETQYF.

The chain links TRBV4-2 to TRBJ2-3; TRBD1 matches 12 bases. Germline-derived CDR1 and CDR2 are LGHNA and YNFKEQ. The CDR3 is 17 amino acids. V was pared by 0 bases and J by 4 bases, with 5 bases of the junction left unmatched. CDR3 sequence reads: CASSQESGQGAPDTQYF. Written as DNA, the CDR3 is TGTGCCAGCAGCCAAGAATCGGGACAGGGGGCTCCAGATACGCAGTATTTT.

This clone occurred many times. The J gene is TRBJ1-2, the V gene TRBV4-3, with D possibly matching TRBD1 (6 bases). The CDR3 has 14 amino acids. V lost 0 bases and J lost 7, with 12 bases in between. Looked up from germline, CDR1 is LGHNA and CDR2 is YSLEER. The CDR3 nucleotides are TGCGCCAGCAGCCAAGATTTTAGGACAGTTGGCTACACCTTC. Protein sequence: CASSQDFRTVGYTF.

The V gene is TRBV5-1, the J gene TRBJ1-2; TRBD1 matches at 7 bases. CDR3 length: 14 amino acids. Trimming removed 6 bases from V and 2 bases from J; junction bases left unmatched: 7. The germline V gene encodes CDR1 SGHRS and CDR2 YFSETQ. The CDR3 nucleotides are TGCGCCAGCACTCTGGCGGGACAGAACTATGGCTACACCTTC. Translating it yields CASTLAGQNYGYTF.

This rearrangement joins TRBV23-1 to TRBJ1-6; D gene unclear. TRBV23-1 is filed as an ORF, its function uncertain. V was clipped by 7 bases and J by 7 bases, with 20 bases between them. The CDR3 runs to 16 residues. CDR3 nucleotides: TGCGCCAGCACCCCCCCCTGGAGGACTGGGAATTCACCCCTCCACTTT. Encoded protein: CASTPPWRTGNSPLHF.

The chain couples TRBV5-1 to TRBJ1-2; perhaps TRBD1 as D (6 bases). CDR3 size: 15 residues. V was shortened by 2 bases and J by 7 bases, with 18 bases between the two germline ends. CDR1 and CDR2 (germline): SGHRS, YFSETQ. The CDR3 loop reads CASSFGGGERSGYTF. In DNA form, the CDR3 reads TGCGCCAGCAGCTTTGGGGGGGGCGAACGCTCTGGCTACACCTTC.

This sequence joins TRBV7-3 and TRBJ2-1; 13 positions match TRBD2. The V and J ends lost 4 bases and 9 bases, in that order; junction bases with no gene match: 3. This CDR3 is built from 14 residues. The V gene's germline CDR1 is SGHTA and CDR2 FQGTGA. The CDR3 nucleotides read TGTGCCAGCAGCTCCGGGACTAGCGGGGCTGAGCAGTTCTTC. It translates to CASSSGTSGAEQFF.

A word on this clone: One end of the junction does not line up with germline, which may come from a read error. CDR3 nucleotide sequence: TGTGCTAGCAGCAGGGGACTAGCCCTGTCCGGGGGGGAGCAGTTCTTC. Translating it yields CASSRGLALSGGEQFF. V usage is TRBV7-7 and J usage is TRBJ2-1; 9 bases agree with TRBD2. CDR1 and CDR2 (germline): SSHAT, FNYEAQ (reference sequence). The CDR3 runs to 16 residues. Supplemented by reference TRBV7-7 and TRBJ2-1, the full variable domain reads GAGVSQSPRYKVTKRGQDVTLRCDPISSHATLYWYQQALGQGPEFLTYFNYEAQPDKSGLPSDRFSAERPEGSISTLTIQRTEQRDSAMYRCASSRGLALSGGEQFFGPGTRLTVL.

J is TRBJ1-2 and V is TRBV4-3, with 8 positions matching TRBD1. In germline, CDR1 is LGHNA, CDR2 YSLEER. V gave up 1 base and J gave up 7 bases; unmatched junction bases: 5. This CDR3 region has 14 residues. The CDR3 DNA reads as TGCGCCAGCAGCCAAGGGGACAGGCCGTTTGGCTACACCTTC. It yields the protein CASSQGDRPFGYTF.

The V and J genes are TRBV6-5 and TRBJ2-2, with no clear D. The CDR3 has 14 residues. The germline V gene has CDR1 MNHEY and CDR2 SVGAGI. Trimming pared 0 bases from V and 4 bases from J, leaving 6 bases between. DNA for the CDR3: TGTGCCAGCAGTTACTCGTATCGCACCGGGGAGCTGTTTTTT. This translates into CASSYSYRTGELFF.

The chain joins TRBV10-2 to TRBJ2-1; TRBD1 might be the D (5 bases). Looked up from germline, CDR1 is WSHSY and CDR2 is SAAADI. V was cut by 2 bases and J by 3 bases, with 11 bases left in between. The CDR3 runs to 15 residues. CDR3 DNA sequence: TGCGCCAGCAGTGAGCAGGTAGGGGTCTACAATGAGCAGTTCTTC. As protein: CASSEQVGVYNEQFF.

The V call is TRBV18, the J call TRBJ1-1, with D perhaps TRBD1 (5 bases). V dropped 3 bases and J dropped 4 bases, with 18 bases sitting between them. This CDR3 is built from 16 residues. Germline CDR1 KGHSH, CDR2 LQKENI. CDR3 nucleotide sequence: TGTGCCAGCTCACCTCTGACAGTCGGTTCGGCCACTGAAGCTTTCTTT. It encodes CASSPLTVGSATEAFF.

The chain is built from TRBV5-1 and TRBJ1-2; 8 bases are shared with TRBD1. CDR3 length: 13 residues. Germline CDR1 SGHRS, CDR2 YFSETQ. J lost 6 bases, V lost 4 bases, and 5 bases had no gene match. CDR3 DNA sequence: TGCGCCAGCAGCCAACAGGGACAGGATGGCTACACCTTC. Translation: CASSQQGQDGYTF.

The rearrangement links TRBV7-2 to TRBJ1-2, with 9 nucleotides matching TRBD1. Germline values: CDR1 SGHTA, CDR2 FQGNSA. V lost 7 bases to trimming and J lost 8 bases; unmatched junction nucleotides: 8. The CDR3 has 13 residues. In DNA, the CDR3 is TGTGCCAGCACCCCACAGGGGGCGAGGGGCTACACCTTC. Translating it yields CASTPQGARGYTF.

This chain joins TRBV28 and TRBJ1-5; D is possibly TRBD1 (5 bases). CDR3 size: 13 residues. V was pared by 6 bases and J by 7 bases, with 13 bases between. Germline CDR1 MDHEN, CDR2 SYDVKM. The CDR3 region is CASRLGGGQPQHF. The CDR3 DNA is TGTGCCAGCAGACTTGGGGGAGGCCAGCCCCAGCATTTT. The full variable domain, in which reference TRBV28 and TRBJ1-5 provide the parts outside the CDR3, is DVKVTQSSRYLVKRTGEKVFLECVQDMDHENMFWYRQDPGLGLRLIYFSYDVKMKEKGDIPEGYSVSREKKERFSLILESASTNQTSMYLCASRLGGGQPQHFGDGTRLSIL.

The CDR3 loop reads CAISALPGAGSTGNQPQHF. The CDR3 DNA reads TGTGCCATCAGTGCCCTTCCAGGGGCCGGTTCCACGGGCAATCAGCCCCAGCATTTT. V usage is TRBV10-3 and J usage is TRBJ1-5; the D gene is possibly TRBD1 (6 bases). From germline, CDR1 is ENHRY and CDR2 SYGVKD. This CDR3 has 19 amino acids. Trimming took 4 bases from V and 2 from J, leaving 24 bases between them.

The CDR3 DNA reads TGCGCCAGCAGCTTGGGAGTCACAGGGGTAGAAGCTTTCTTT. It encodes CASSLGVTGVEAFF. V usage is TRBV5-1 and J usage is TRBJ1-1, with 7 bases fitting TRBD1. CDR3 length: 14 amino acids. V was clipped by 0 bases and J by 8 bases; unmatched bases: 7. Germline V gives CDR1 SGHRS, CDR2 YFSETQ. Looking up the rest from reference TRBV5-1 and TRBJ1-1 gives the full variable domain: KAGVTQTPRYLIKTRGQQVTLSCSPISGHRSVSWYQQTPGQGLQFLFEYFSETQRNKGNFPGRFSGRQFSNSRSEMNVSTLELGDSALYLCASSLGVTGVEAFFGQGTRLTVV.

The CDR3 DNA sequence: TGTGCCAGCAGCCATTCGTCGTCCGATCAGCCCCAGCATTTT. This translates into CASSHSSSDQPQHF. The chain carries TRBV3-1 (or the pseudogene TRBV3-2) and TRBJ1-5; no clear D gene. The CDR3 contains 14 residues. V was shortened by 3 bases and J by 5 bases, with 11 bases between the two germline ends. CDR1 and CDR2 from the germline V gene are LGHDT and YNNKEL (reference sequence).

As concerns this clone: Given a much more abundant clone one base away, this may be a read error. CDR3 protein: CASNVSGGQGSPLHF. Here the CDR3 DNA reads TGTGCCAGCAACGTATCTGGAGGCCAGGGGTCACCCCTCCACTTT. The chain joins TRBV9 to TRBJ1-6; weak D call: TRBD1 (6 bases). This CDR3 is built from 15 residues. Germline CDR1 is SGDLS and CDR2 is YYNGEE.

The CDR3 is CASSIDRTNSPLHF. In nucleotides, the CDR3 is TGCGCCAGCAGCATAGACAGGACCAATTCACCCCTCCACTTT. V usage is TRBV5-1 and J usage is TRBJ1-6, with D possibly TRBD1 on 6 matching bases. The ends were cut back, 4 bases at V and 7 bases at J, with 12 bases in the middle. The germline V gene encodes CDR1 SGHRS and CDR2 YFSETQ. The CDR3 is made up of 14 amino acids.

The V call is TRBV9, the J call TRBJ2-5; unclear D gene. Germline CDR1 is SGDLS and CDR2 is YYNGEE. V was cut by 0 bases and J by 3 bases, with 9 bases left in between. The CDR3 totals 14 residues. As DNA, the CDR3 is TGTGCCAGCAGCGTAGGTGTAGTCGAAGAGACCCAGTACTTC. Its protein is CASSVGVVEETQYF.